This T cell receptor beta chain appears in the sequencing data of a study of Ad26.COV2.S vaccination and SARS-CoV-2 variants. Findings and caveats of the study: The TCR breadth and depth analyses may have produced an underestimate of total T cell responses.

The CDR3 runs to 17 residues. V lost 0 bases to trimming and J lost 7 bases, with 19 bases between them. CDR1 SGDLS and CDR2 YYNGEE come from the germline V gene. The treatment here: roughly 20 received Ad26.COV2.S at low or high dose, single or two shots; 5 received placebo; per-sample allocation not given. Samples were taken on day 63 after the first vaccine or placebo injection. Clones were sequenced by immunoSEQ multiplex PCR, and TCRdb holds only the in-frame ones, with some missing. The profile shows about 390,000 clones, approximately 90% of them singletons. Remarks on this clone: Its cognate antigen is unknown.

J is TRBJ2-2 and V is TRBV9, with D possibly being TRBD2 (7 bases). This receptor was identified in a person aged 18-60 years who received the Ad26.COV2.S COVID-19 vaccine or a placebo. The input for sequencing was peripheral blood, taken in a trial of Ad26.COV2.S vaccine versus placebo. The CDR3 DNA reads as TGTGCCAGCAGCGTAGGAGGGGGGGACTCTGCCTACGGGGAGCTGTTTTTT. Residues: CASSVGGGDSAYGELFF.